The sequence of this TCR beta chain was determined in a study of T cells in Graves' hyperthyroidism and ophthalmopathy. Study-wide results and caveats: Most thyroid clonotypes with frequency above 0.001 were detected in blood.

RNA transcripts yielded amplified TCR beta CDR3 regions. Researchers ran a first-round RT-PCR on the TCR CDR3 using the HTBI primer set. In TCRdb, the multiplex PCR reads were re-called with MiXCR into one record per CDR3 protein. Of around 530,000 distinct CDR3 sequences listed, 15% to 20% are singletons. This clonotype appeared a few times. Its matching antigen is unknown. This sequence was found in a woman between 18 and 30 years old with Graves' ophthalmopathy. Specimen: blood.

In DNA form, the CDR3 reads TGTGCCAGCAGTGACCCTAAATACGAGCAGTACTTC. Translation: CASSDPKYEQYF. J is TRBJ2-7 and V is TRBV25-1; no definite D call. CDR1 MGHDK and CDR2 SYGVNS come from the germline V gene. Trimming pared 3 bases from V and 4 bases from J, leaving 7 bases between. This CDR3 comprises 12 residues.